Sequencing of this T cell receptor (beta chain) was carried out in a study of regulatory T cells in long-lasting Graves disease. Whole-study context: Those Graves' patients who were newly diagnosed had been on antithyroid drugs under 3 months.

Germline loops: CDR1 SGHNT, CDR2 YYREEE (reference sequence). This CDR3 spans 15 amino acids. Time point defined: newly diagnosed GD, antithyroid drugs for less than 3 months. The TCR library was prepared using RNA isolated from PBMCs. For TCR beta, libraries came from iRepertoire HTBI primers and Arm-PCR of CDR3 regions. From the multiplex PCR reads, TCRdb called clonotypes with MiXCR, one entry per CDR3 protein. The sample lists approximately 270,000 distinct CDR3 sequences; about 17% were seen once. This clonotype was detected many times. At one end, the junction sequence differs from germline, possibly due to a read error. This sample was shared with a second study, whose subject was T cells in Graves' hyperthyroidism and ophthalmopathy.

The material was peripheral blood mononuclear cells (PBMCs), obtained at new diagnosis, from a patient treated with antithyroid drugs. The J gene is TRBJ2-7, the V gene TRBV5-4; TRBD2 agrees at 9 bases. The sequence was collected from a woman aged 25-40 years with Graves disease. As DNA, the CDR3 is TGCGCCAGCAGCCAAGGGTTGCGGGGGGGCGTCGAGCAGTACTTC. It translates to CASSQGLRGGVEQYF.